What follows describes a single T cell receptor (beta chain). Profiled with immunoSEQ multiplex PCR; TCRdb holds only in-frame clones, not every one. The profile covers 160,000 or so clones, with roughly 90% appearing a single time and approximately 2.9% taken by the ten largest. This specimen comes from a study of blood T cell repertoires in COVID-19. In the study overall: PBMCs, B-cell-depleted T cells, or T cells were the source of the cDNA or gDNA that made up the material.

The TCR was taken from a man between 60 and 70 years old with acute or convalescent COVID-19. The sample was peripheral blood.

The CDR3 DNA sequence: TGTGCCAGCAGCGATGGGGGCAGGAGGTACGAGCAGTACTTC. It yields the protein CASSDGGRRYEQYF. The chain combines TRBV7-2 with TRBJ2-7; TRBD1 is a possible D gene (6 bases). Germline V lookup: CDR1 SGHTA, CDR2 FQGNSA. The ends were cut back, 5 bases at V and 4 bases at J, with 15 bases in the middle. The CDR3 length is 14 residues.